Sequencing of this TCR beta chain was carried out in a study of T cell repertoires in cytomegalovirus infection (dated by TCRdb to about 2019). The study in broad terms: Recently identified HLA-C-restricted CMV epitopes, whose presentation resists viral immunomodulation, were targeted by peptide stimulations together with well-studied HLA-B-restricted epitopes. Because public TCR beta signatures pointed to carriage of CMV infection together with the matching HLA type, the HLA type of each donor mattered for the analysis. Overall results and qualifications from the work: In the ex vivo response, HLA-C-restricted CMV-specific TCR beta clonotypes were dominant, and in two of eight donors the single most frequent clonotype came from this HLA-C-restricted group. In both this cohort and an independent roughly 350-donor cohort, the cumulative frequency of public TCR beta family members distinguished carriers of CMV infection plus the relevant HLA type.

Sequencer: Illumina HiSeq 1500. In-frame beta chains were kept once TCRdb had trimmed the public reads at Q25 with fastp and called clones with MiXCR. CDR3 protein sequences are deduplicated, and each keeps its most common genes and DNA. The sample table shows approximately 600,000 distinct CDR3 sequences, and roughly 43% are seen once. The top ten clonotypes cover around 48% of the sample. The sample holds a few counts of this clonotype. Its antigen remains unidentified. Base-call qualities are not available, and no considerably larger clone is one nucleotide away. This specimen's treatment or condition label, per the study, means: in vitro stimulation with specific CMV peptide epitopes to enrich CMV-specific T cells. Spanning cysteine to phenylalanine, the CDR3 consists of 16 amino acids. Solely the CDR3 DNA is kept, with 48 bases framed from the first base. V trim: 6 bases; J trim: 3 bases; unmatched bases: 12. CDR1 and CDR2 are read off the germline V gene (reference sequence) as MNHNY and SVGAGI.

The rearrangement joined TRBV6-6 to TRBJ2-3; 7 nucleotides in the junction match TRBD1. This receptor was obtained from a human donor in good health (CMV status not recorded). Some clones in this sample may be carry-over from other donors' samples. Source: cultured PBMCs, taken from culture after CMV antigen stimulation. The sequenced DNA: TGTGCCAGCAGGCCTTCACAGGGGATAGATACAGATACGCAGTATTTT. This is translated as CASRPSQGIDTDTQYF.